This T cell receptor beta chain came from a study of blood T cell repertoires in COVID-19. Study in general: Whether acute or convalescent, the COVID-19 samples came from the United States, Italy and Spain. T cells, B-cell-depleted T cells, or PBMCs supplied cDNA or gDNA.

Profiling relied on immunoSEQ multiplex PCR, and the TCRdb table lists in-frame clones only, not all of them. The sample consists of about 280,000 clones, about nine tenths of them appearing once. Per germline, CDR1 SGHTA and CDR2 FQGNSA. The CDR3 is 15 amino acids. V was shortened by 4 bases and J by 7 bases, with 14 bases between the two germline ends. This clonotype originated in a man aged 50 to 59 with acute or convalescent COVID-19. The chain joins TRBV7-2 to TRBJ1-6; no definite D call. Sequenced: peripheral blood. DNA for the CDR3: TGTGCCAGCAGCTCCGGCAACTACGGGAATTCACCCCTCCACTTT. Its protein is CASSSGNYGNSPLHF.